Listed here are 20 T cell receptor beta chains from one sample, sequenced in a study of blood T cell repertoires in COVID-19. Some clones are missing from TCRdb's copy, which holds only in-frame ones; the method was immunoSEQ multiplex PCR. The sample yields 95,000 to 110,000 clones, roughly four fifths seen once. What was sequenced was peripheral blood. The source is a man aged 55 to 69 with acute or convalescent COVID-19.

This clone turned up a few times. This chain links TRBV5-4 with TRBJ2-3; D gene uncertain. This CDR3 contains 14 residues. Germline assignment: CDR1 SGHNT and CDR2 YYREEE (reference sequence). V gave up 0 bases and J gave up 1 base, with 6 bases separating them. CDR3 protein: CASSLAVGTDTQYF. As DNA, the CDR3 is TGTGCCAGCAGCTTGGCGGTCGGCACAGATACGCAGTATTTT.

The chain has TRBV2 and TRBJ2-7; D is uncertain. V was trimmed by 6 bases and J by 1 base, leaving 13 bases between them. The CDR3 spans 14 residues. Germline V CDR1 and CDR2: SNHLY, FYNNEI. The CDR3 here is CASSSHSISYEQYF. As DNA, the CDR3 is TGTGCCAGCAGCTCCCATTCTATATCCTACGAGCAGTACTTC.

V usage is TRBV7-2 and J usage is TRBJ2-5; TRBD1 matches at 7 bases. The V gene end was trimmed by 5 bases and the J gene end by 5 bases; junction bases not matched to a gene: 11. There are 15 residues in the CDR3. Germline V gives CDR1 SGHTA, CDR2 FQGNSA. For the CDR3, the DNA is TGTGCCAGCAGCCCCTCACAGGGGAAGTGGGAGACCCAGTACTTC. It codes for CASSPSQGKWETQYF.

The gene calls are TRBV11-2 and TRBJ1-1; 7 nucleotides line up with TRBD1. The CDR3 extends over 17 amino acids. Trimming cost V 1 base and J 4 bases; bases outside gene matches: 12. Germline CDR1 and CDR2: SGHAT and FQNNGV. For the CDR3, the DNA is TGTGCCAGCAGCTTAGGAGAGCTGACAGGGAGGATCACTGAAGCTTTCTTT. It yields the protein CASSLGELTGRITEAFF.

The rearrangement joins TRBV5-4 to TRBJ2-5; 8 bases are a match to TRBD2. V shed 0 bases and J 5 bases; nucleotides not matched to a gene: 6. CDR1 is SGHNT and CDR2 is YYREEE in the germline V gene (reference sequence). CDR3 length: 15 residues. CDR3 in DNA: TGTGCCAGCAGCTTGGGCAGCGGGAGCTGGGAGACCCAGTACTTC. Encoded protein: CASSLGSGSWETQYF.

The chain joins TRBV11-2 to TRBJ2-1; 13 bases agree with TRBD2. Trimming cost V 5 bases and J 6 bases; bases outside gene matches: 4. The CDR3 runs 15 residues. The germline V gene encodes CDR1 SGHAT and CDR2 FQNNGV. The CDR3 nucleotides read TGTGCCAGCAGCCACACTAGCGGGGGGGCCAATGAGCAGTTCTTC. Translating gives CASSHTSGGANEQFF.

The chain is built from TRBV12-5 and TRBJ2-7; D may be TRBD2 (5 bases). Trimming pared 2 bases from V and 4 bases from J, leaving 24 bases between. Germline lookup yields CDR1 LGHNT and CDR2 FRNRAP. CDR3 length equals 18 residues. Here the CDR3 DNA reads TGTGCTAGTGGTTTGACCTCGTGCCCCTGGCGGGTGGGGTACGAGCAGTACTTC. Encoded protein: CASGLTSCPWRVGYEQYF. The full variable domain, completed using reference TRBV12-5 and TRBJ2-7, is DARVTQTPRHKVTEMGQEVTMRCQPILGHNTVFWYRQTMMQGLELLAYFRNRAPLDDSGMPKDRFSAEMPDATLATLKIQPSEPRDSAVYFCASGLTSCPWRVGYEQYFGPGTRLTVT.

This clone was recorded a few times. The J gene is TRBJ2-5, the V gene TRBV6-2 or TRBV6-3; 8 bases map to TRBD2. CDR3 length: 15 residues. The germline gives CDR1 MNHEY, CDR2 SVGEGT. Trimming at V came to 0 bases and at J to 5 bases, leaving 5 bases not matched to a gene. CDR3 protein: CASSYSKSGSETQYF. Written as DNA, the CDR3 is TGTGCCAGCAGTTACTCGAAAAGCGGGAGTGAGACCCAGTACTTC.

The J gene is TRBJ1-3, the V gene TRBV9; a weak D match, TRBD1 (5 bases). This CDR3 comprises 18 residues. With 7 bases removed from V and 0 bases from J, the gap between germline ends came to 23 bases. CDR1 and CDR2 from the germline V gene are SGDLS and YYNGEE. The chain's CDR3 is CASSRGGGFSSSGNTIYF. CDR3 in DNA: TGTGCCAGCTCTAGGGGAGGAGGTTTCTCCTCCTCTGGAAACACCATATATTTT.

This chain connects TRBV3-1 (or the pseudogene TRBV3-2) to TRBJ2-7, with 8 bases matching TRBD2. The CDR3 spans 15 residues. V shed 1 base and J 2 bases; nucleotides not matched to a gene: 4. Germline V gene sequence: CDR1 LGHDT, CDR2 YNNKEL (reference sequence). The CDR3 region is CASSQGTGGTYEQYF. The DNA of the CDR3 is TGTGCCAGCAGCCAAGGCACGGGGGGGACCTACGAGCAGTACTTC.

This sequence joins TRBV6-5 and TRBJ1-5, with 7 bases that match TRBD1. The CDR3 runs 14 residues. CDR1 is MNHEY and CDR2 is SVGAGI in the germline V gene. V was pared by 2 bases and J by 5 bases, with 3 bases of the junction left unmatched. The CDR3 nucleotides are TGTGCCAGCAGTTACCACACAGGGGATCAGCCCCAGCATTTT. Translating gives CASSYHTGDQPQHF.

The rearrangement uses TRBV7-9 and TRBJ1-1, with TRBD1 identical over 7 bases. V lost 5 bases, J lost 10 bases, and 7 bases stayed unmatched. Germline V gene lookup returns CDR1 SEHNR and CDR2 FQNEAQ (reference sequence). This CDR3 comprises 12 residues. Written as DNA, the CDR3 is TGTGCCAGCAGCCCCTCCGGACAGGCAGCTTTCTTT. The encoded protein is CASSPSGQAAFF.

The chain couples TRBV11-2 to TRBJ2-5; 10 bases are shared with TRBD2. V was pared by 5 bases and J by 1 base, with 13 bases of the junction left unmatched. The CDR3 is 18 amino acids. CDR1 and CDR2 (germline): SGHAT, FQNNGV. DNA for the CDR3: TGTGCCAGCAGCCCCGGCTGGCTAGCGGGAGCCCTCCAAGAGACCCAGTACTTC. Protein product: CASSPGWLAGALQETQYF. Full variable domain (outside the CDR3, taken from reference TRBV11-2 and TRBJ2-5): EAGVAQSPRYKIIEKRQSVAFWCNPISGHATLYWYQQILGQGPKLLIQFQNNGVVDDSQLPKDRFSAERLKGVDSTLKIQPAKLEDSAVYLCASSPGWLAGALQETQYFGPGTRLLVL.

The rearrangement joins TRBV6-5 to TRBJ1-3, with D possibly TRBD1 on 6 matching bases. The CDR3 covers 16 residues. Germline V lookup: CDR1 MNHEY, CDR2 SVGAGI. Trimming removed 4 bases at V and 0 bases at J, with 13 bases between. The CDR3 protein is CASSSRDMTSGNTIYF. The CDR3 DNA follows: TGTGCCAGCAGTTCCAGGGACATGACCTCTGGAAACACCATATATTTT.

V is TRBV19 and J is TRBJ1-5, with 10 nucleotides matching TRBD1. V gave up 6 bases and J gave up 2 bases; unmatched junction bases: 4. This CDR3 has 15 amino acids. Germline lookup yields CDR1 LNHDA and CDR2 SQIVND (reference sequence). The CDR3 spells CASSQDRGGNQPQHF. The DNA of the CDR3 is TGTGCCAGTAGCCAGGACAGGGGGGGCAATCAGCCCCAGCATTTT. The full variable domain, its missing parts supplied by reference TRBV19 and TRBJ1-5, is DGGITQSPKYLFRKEGQNVTLSCEQNLNHDAMYWYRQDPGQGLRLIYYSQIVNDFQKGDIAEGYSVSREKKESFPLTVTSAQKNPTAFYLCASSQDRGGNQPQHFGDGTRLSIL.

The gene calls are TRBV3-1 (or the pseudogene TRBV3-2) and TRBJ2-1; D is uncertain. CDR3 size: 14 residues. CDR1 and CDR2 from the germline V gene are LGHDT and YNNKEL (reference sequence). V was pared by 1 base and J by 9 bases, with 13 bases between. CDR3 nucleotides: TGTGCCAGCAGCCAAGGACCTTCCGGCGGTGAGCAGTTCTTC. Translation gives CASSQGPSGGEQFF.

The CDR3 sequence: CASSLTGDYFNEQFF. CDR3 nucleotide sequence: TGCGCCAGCAGCTTGACCGGGGACTACTTCAATGAGCAGTTCTTC. The rearrangement uses TRBV5-1 and TRBJ2-1, with TRBD2 matching 7 bases. The CDR3 extends over 15 amino acids. Germline V gene lookup returns CDR1 SGHRS and CDR2 YFSETQ. J gave up 6 bases and V 1 base, and 7 bases lay outside the gene matches.

The rearrangement joins TRBV5-1 to TRBJ2-5, with 7 bases matching TRBD1. The germline gives CDR1 SGHRS, CDR2 YFSETQ. The J segment lost 5 bases and the V segment lost 4 bases, leaving 5 bases of the junction unmatched. This CDR3 is built from 13 residues. The CDR3 spells CASSGDSRETQYF. CDR3 coding DNA: TGCGCCAGCAGCGGGGACAGCCGGGAGACCCAGTACTTC.

The V call is TRBV27, the J call TRBJ2-2, with D perhaps matching TRBD1 (6 bases). Germline CDR1 MNHEY, CDR2 SMNVEV (reference sequence). This CDR3 has 14 amino acids. Between the trimmed V and J ends, which lost 2 bases and 6 bases, there was a span of 10 bases. The CDR3 DNA sequence: TGTGCCAGCAGTTTAGAGTGGACAGCCGGGGAGCTGTTTTTT. The encoded protein is CASSLEWTAGELFF.

The chain uses TRBV2 and TRBJ1-5; tentative D call: TRBD1 (5 bases). Deletions cut 3 bases from V and 1 base from J, with 10 bases between. This CDR3 comprises 15 residues. The germline CDR1 and CDR2 sequences are SNHLY and FYNNEI. CDR3 nucleotide sequence: TGTGCCAGCAGTGATCGGGGGAGCAGCAATCAGCCCCAGCATTTT. It encodes CASSDRGSSNQPQHF.